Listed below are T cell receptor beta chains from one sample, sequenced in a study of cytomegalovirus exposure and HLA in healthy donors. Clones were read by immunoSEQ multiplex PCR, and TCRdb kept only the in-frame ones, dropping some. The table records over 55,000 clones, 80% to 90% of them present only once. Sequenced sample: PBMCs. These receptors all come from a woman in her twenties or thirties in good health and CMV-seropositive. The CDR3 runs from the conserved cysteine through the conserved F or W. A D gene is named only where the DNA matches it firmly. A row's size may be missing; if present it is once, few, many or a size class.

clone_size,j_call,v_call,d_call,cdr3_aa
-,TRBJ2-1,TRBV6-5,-,CASRPHGTPNEQFF
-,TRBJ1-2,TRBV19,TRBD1,CASSIDRTGGSGYTF
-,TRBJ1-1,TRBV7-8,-,CASSEQGEYTEAFF
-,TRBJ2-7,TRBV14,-,CASSPHIGGKQYF
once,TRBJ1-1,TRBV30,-,CASWPDMNTEAFF
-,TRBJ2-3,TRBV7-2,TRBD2,CASSSAGTRATDTQYF
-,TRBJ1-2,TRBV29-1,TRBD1,CSVEDRQGSYGYTF
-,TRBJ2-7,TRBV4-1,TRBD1,CASRGQGKYEQYF
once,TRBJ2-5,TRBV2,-,CASIRDSQETQYF
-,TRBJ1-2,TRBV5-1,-,CASSRDTDYGYTF
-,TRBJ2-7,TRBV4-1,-,CASKNEGTSYEQYF
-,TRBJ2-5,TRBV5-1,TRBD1,CASSILQGAGETQYF
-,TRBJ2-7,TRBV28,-,CASRLLEQYF
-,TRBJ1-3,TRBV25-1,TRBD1,CASRTGTPGNTIYF
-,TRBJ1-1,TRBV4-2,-,CASSQGNSYTEAFF
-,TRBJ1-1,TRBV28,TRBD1,CASSGTGLNTEAFF
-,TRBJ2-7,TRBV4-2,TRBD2,CASSLAGGSYEQYF
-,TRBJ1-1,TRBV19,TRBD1,CASTVGQGRRHTEAFF
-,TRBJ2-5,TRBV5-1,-,CASSPIDSLQETQYF
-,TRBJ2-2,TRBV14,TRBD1,CASSLQDRGPGELFF
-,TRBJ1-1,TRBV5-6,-,CASSLAPRATEAFF
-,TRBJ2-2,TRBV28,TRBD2,CASNRLAGEVELFF
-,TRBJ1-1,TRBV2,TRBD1,CASRTGRNTEAFF
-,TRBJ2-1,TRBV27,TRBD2,CASSLTSGASSYNEQFF
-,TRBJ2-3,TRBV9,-,CASSVTTGTDTQYF
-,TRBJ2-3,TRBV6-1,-,CASSLTGSSTDTQYF
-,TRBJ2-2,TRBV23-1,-,CASTLGRDTPAEQNTGELFF
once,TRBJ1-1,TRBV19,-,CASRRGNTEAFF
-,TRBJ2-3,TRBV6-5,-,CASSLALVPQDTQYF
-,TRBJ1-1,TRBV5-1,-,CASSLTVPNTEAFF
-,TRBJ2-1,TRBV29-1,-,CSVAQGSYNEQFF
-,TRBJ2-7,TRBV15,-,CATALATGYEQYF
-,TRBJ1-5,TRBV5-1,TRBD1,CASSTGTGEQPQHF
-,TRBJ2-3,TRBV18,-,CASSPDSHTDTQYF
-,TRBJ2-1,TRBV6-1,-,CASRKETGHNEQFF
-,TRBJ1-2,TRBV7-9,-,CASSPGSSGYTF
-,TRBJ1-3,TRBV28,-,CASSPWTGSSGNTIYF
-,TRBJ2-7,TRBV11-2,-,CASSLDRTVAYEQYF
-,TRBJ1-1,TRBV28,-,CASINRVWAFF
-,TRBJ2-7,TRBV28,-,CASSSSGRFPYEQYF
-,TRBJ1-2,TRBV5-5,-,CASTLPPRDGYTF
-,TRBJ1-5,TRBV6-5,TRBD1,CASSPTGADQPQHF
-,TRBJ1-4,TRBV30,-,CAWSAGFANEKLFF
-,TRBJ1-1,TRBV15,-,CATSRVAAVVDTEAFF
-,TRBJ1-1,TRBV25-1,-,CASSERGGAFF
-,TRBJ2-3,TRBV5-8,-,CASSLGQGIPSTDTQYF
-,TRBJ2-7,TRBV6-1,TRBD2,CASNVQVSGSYEQYF
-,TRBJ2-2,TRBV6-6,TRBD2,CASSYLAAEELFF
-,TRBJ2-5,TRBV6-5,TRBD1,CASRSTGARATQYF
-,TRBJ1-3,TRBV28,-,CAAGIPHSGNTIYF
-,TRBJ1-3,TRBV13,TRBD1,CASSLRGQGENTIYF
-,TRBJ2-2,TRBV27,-,CASSFSFNTGELFF
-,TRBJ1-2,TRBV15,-,CATSRVIGDYGYTF
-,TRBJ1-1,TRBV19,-,CASRPNTDTEAFF
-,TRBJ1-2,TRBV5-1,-,CASSLVSGVEGYTF
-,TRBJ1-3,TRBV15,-,CATRFGSSGNTIYF
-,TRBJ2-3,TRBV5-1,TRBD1,CASSSSSTGVTQYF